This T cell receptor beta chain was sequenced during a study of blood T cells in healthy people across ages. Study findings and constraints: It was held that the diversity estimates obtained from one million T cells were underestimates. Compared with aged donors, long-lived donors showed fewer expanded clones, suggesting selection.

This clonotype was seen only a few times. No antigen is known for it. A second roughly 6 to 12 cycle PCR used barcoded and J-beta primers. TCRdb re-called the 5' RACE reads with MiXCR, one entry per CDR3 protein. The data show some 1.6 million distinct CDR3 sequences, about 31% seen once. Every donor contributed ten milliliters of peripheral blood by blood draw. Germline lookup yields CDR1 LGHDT and CDR2 YNNKEL (reference sequence). The junction had 5 bases not matched to a gene; V was cut back by 4 bases and J by 6 bases. The CDR3 is 16 amino acids. This receptor was identified in a woman aged 25-40 years in good health. Sequencing input: blood. V and J are TRBV3-1 and TRBJ2-1, with 14 positions matching TRBD2. CDR3 in amino acids: CASSLRGLAGANEQFF. The CDR3 DNA sequence: TGTGCCAGCAGCCTTAGGGGACTAGCGGGAGCCAATGAGCAGTTCTTC.